Below, 4 T cell receptor beta chains from the same sample are listed, as sequenced in a study of OX40 agonist ivuxolimab in advanced cancers. Assay used: immunoSEQ multiplex PCR; TCRdb lists only in-frame clones, some missing. The sample records some 100,000 clones, around 89% being singletons. The material was CD4+ or CD8+ T cells sorted from blood, obtained in a trial of the OX40 agonist ivuxolimab. The receptors stem from an adult with an advanced solid tumor such as melanoma, head and neck, liver or kidney cancer.

This clone has only one observation. CDR3 loop: CASGRVSRETQYF. The CDR3 DNA reads as TGTGCCAGCGGGCGCGTCAGTCGGGAGACCCAGTACTTC. The chain recombines TRBV6-1 with TRBJ2-5; D not certain. Between the trimmed V and J ends, which lost 8 bases and 5 bases, there was a span of 15 bases. Germline CDR1 is MNHNS and CDR2 is SASEGT. The CDR3 is 13 amino acids.

A single count supports this clone. This chain links TRBV27 with TRBJ2-1; 8 nucleotides agree with TRBD2. This CDR3 has 14 residues. Germline assignment: CDR1 MNHEY and CDR2 SMNVEV (reference sequence). J was trimmed by 9 bases and V by 7 bases; bases with no gene match: 11. CDR3 sequence: CASTERARGGEQFF. DNA of the CDR3: TGTGCCAGCACCGAGAGGGCCCGGGGGGGTGAGCAGTTCTTC.

CDR3 DNA: TGTGCCAGCAGCCCCTTAAGATCAACGAGGTACAATGAGCAGTTCTTC. Encoded protein: CASSPLRSTRYNEQFF. The rearrangement uses TRBV14 and TRBJ2-1; no reliable D call. V was pared by 4 bases and J by 4 bases, with 17 bases between. CDR1 and CDR2 (germline): SGHDN, FVKESK. The length of the CDR3 is 16 residues.

The chain couples TRBV30 to TRBJ1-5, with D possibly being TRBD1 (7 bases). The assigned J gene may be wrong: the sequence end matches TRBJ2-3 better. Germline V lookup: CDR1 GTSNPN, CDR2 SVGIG (reference sequence). This CDR3 spans 16 amino acids. CDR3 protein: CAWSVQGRDSNQPQYF. For the CDR3, the DNA is TGTGCCTGGAGTGTACAGGGGCGGGATAGCAATCAGCCCCAGTATTTT.